What follows describes a single T cell receptor (beta chain). The data were obtained in a study of blood T cell repertoires in COVID-19. In the study overall: Sources were T cells, B-cell-depleted T cells, or PBMCs; the material itself was cDNA or gDNA.

Sequenced by immunoSEQ multiplex PCR; TCRdb stores in-frame clones only, minus some. The table records about 240,000 clones, approximately 87% of them present only once. Germline CDR1 and CDR2: KGHDR and SFDVKD. The ends were cut back, 9 bases at V and 2 bases at J, with 21 bases in the middle. CDR3 length: 17 residues. The specimen was peripheral blood. The receptor comes from a man in his 60s with acute or convalescent COVID-19. The chain joins TRBV24-1 to TRBJ2-2, with D tentatively TRBD1 (5 bases). The CDR3, as DNA: TGTGCCACCCAACCCGGAGCCAGGGCAGTTAACACCGGGGAGCTGTTTTTT. Encoded protein: CATQPGARAVNTGELFF.